This passage covers 28 T cell receptor beta chains from one sample sequenced in a study of blood T cell repertoires in COVID-19. Measured with immunoSEQ multiplex PCR; TCRdb has only the in-frame clones, and not every one. The sample consists of some 200,000 clones, approximately 82% of them appearing once. Sequencing used peripheral blood. These receptors were taken from a human donor with acute or convalescent COVID-19. The donor label of this sample is uncertain.

The V and J genes are TRBV11-3 and TRBJ2-7; 8 bases fit TRBD2. CDR3 size: 18 residues. V trimming: 1 base; J trimming: 0 bases; junction bases outside the gene matches: 11. CDR1 SGHNT and CDR2 YENEEA come from the germline V gene. CDR3 sequence (DNA): TGTGCCAGCAGCTTAGCCTATTGGGCTAGCGGGTACTCCTACGAGCAGTACTTC. Protein: CASSLAYWASGYSYEQYF.

The rearrangement uses TRBV5-4 and TRBJ2-1; 14 nucleotides match TRBD2. The CDR3 extends over 16 amino acids. CDR1 is SGHNT, CDR2 YYREEE, per germline (reference sequence). Unmatched junction bases numbered 3, after V lost 5 bases and J lost 2 bases. The CDR3 is CASSRTSGGTYNEQFF. CDR3 DNA: TGTGCCAGCAGTCGGACTAGCGGGGGGACCTACAATGAGCAGTTCTTC.

V gene TRBV14 combines with J gene TRBJ2-1, with TRBD2 identical over 13 bases. V was clipped by 4 bases and J by 8 bases; unmatched bases: 11. The CDR3 loop spans 17 amino acids. CDR1 SGHDN and CDR2 FVKESK come from the germline V gene. CDR3 sequence: CASSPWPTSGRSDEQFF. For the CDR3, the DNA is TGTGCCAGCAGCCCGTGGCCGACTAGCGGGAGGAGCGATGAGCAGTTCTTC.

The J gene is TRBJ2-1, the V gene TRBV5-5; TRBD1 might be the D (6 bases). The length of the CDR3 is 15 residues. In germline, CDR1 is SGHKS, CDR2 YYEKEE (reference sequence). With 0 bases removed from V and 3 bases from J, the gap between germline ends came to 10 bases. CDR3 sequence reads: CASSLETGYYNEQFF. As DNA, the CDR3 is TGTGCCAGCAGCTTGGAGACAGGTTACTACAATGAGCAGTTCTTC. Supplemented by reference TRBV5-5 and TRBJ2-1, the full variable domain reads DAGVTQSPTHLIKTRGQQVTLRCSPISGHKSVSWYQQVLGQGPQFIFQYYEKEERGRGNFPDRFSARQFPNYSSELNVNALLLGDSALYLCASSLETGYYNEQFFGPGTRLTVL.

Concerning this clone itself: Other DNA sequences in this specimen translate into the identical CDR3. The chain joins TRBV18 to TRBJ1-5, with 9 bases identical to TRBD1. The V and J ends lost 1 base and 5 bases, in that order; junction bases with no gene match: 3. Germline lookup yields CDR1 KGHSH and CDR2 LQKENI. The CDR3 runs to 15 residues. CDR3 loop: CASSPQGQGDQPQHF. Written as DNA, the CDR3 is TGTGCCAGCTCACCACAGGGACAGGGCGATCAGCCCCAGCATTTT.

This chain connects TRBV7-2 to TRBJ2-5; D is undetermined. Germline assignment: CDR1 SGHTA and CDR2 FQGNSA. Trimming stripped 2 bases from V and 7 bases from J, with 14 bases between. CDR3 length: 14 residues. The CDR3 is CASSLPAAGGTQYF. The CDR3 nucleotides read TGTGCCAGCAGCTTACCCGCGGCCGGCGGGACCCAGTACTTC.

This chain connects TRBV11-2 to TRBJ2-7, with 8 nucleotides matching TRBD1. With 5 bases clipped from V and 2 bases from J, the junction kept 2 bases outside the gene matches. There are 13 residues in the CDR3. Germline V lookup: CDR1 SGHAT, CDR2 FQNNGV. The CDR3 protein is CASSPDRAYEQYF. The CDR3 region has the DNA TGTGCCAGCAGCCCGGACAGGGCCTACGAGCAGTACTTC.

In its sample, this clone was seen once. Other DNA sequences in the same sample also yield this CDR3. The rearrangement links TRBV2 to TRBJ1-1, with D unresolved. V was cut by 4 bases and J by 2 bases, with 8 bases left in between. The CDR3 is 13 residues long. CDR1 SNHLY and CDR2 FYNNEI come from the germline V gene. The CDR3 DNA reads TGTGCCAGCAGTGCGCAGGTCAACACTGAAGCTTTCTTT. It specifies CASSAQVNTEAFF.

This clone was observed a handful of times. V is TRBV30 and J is TRBJ1-5; D gene unclear. This CDR3 region has 14 residues. Trimming removed 1 base at V and 4 bases at J, with 11 bases between. Germline V gives CDR1 GTSNPN, CDR2 SVGIG (reference sequence). The CDR3 spells CAWSAITPNQPQHF. The CDR3 DNA follows: TGTGCCTGGAGTGCGATTACACCGAATCAGCCCCAGCATTTT.

V gene TRBV7-9 combines with J gene TRBJ2-3; D gene uncertain. This CDR3 is 14 amino acids long. Germline CDR1 SEHNR, CDR2 FQNEAQ (reference sequence). V lost 5 bases, J lost 10 bases, and 19 bases lay in between. The CDR3, as DNA: TGTGCCAGCAGCCTTAACCACGGTGAGGCGGCGCAGTATTTT. Protein product: CASSLNHGEAAQYF.

The chain carries TRBV7-9 and TRBJ2-5; D perhaps matches TRBD2 (6 bases). The CDR3 length is 15 residues. Germline values: CDR1 SEHNR, CDR2 FQNEAQ (reference sequence). V was clipped by 1 base and J by 5 bases, with 14 bases between them. The CDR3 region is CASSLGGLAVETQYF. Written as DNA, the CDR3 is TGTGCCAGCAGCTTAGGGGGACTGGCAGTTGAGACCCAGTACTTC. The complete variable domain, with remaining parts taken from reference TRBV7-9 and TRBJ2-5, reads DTGVSQNPRHKITKRGQNVTFRCDPISEHNRLYWYRQTLGQGPEFLTYFQNEAQLEKSRLLSDRFSAERPKGSFSTLEIQRTEQGDSAMYLCASSLGGLAVETQYFGPGTRLLVL.

This clone was seen more than once but under ten times. In nucleotides, the CDR3 is TGTGCCAGCAGCCAAGATCCCGACAGGGCCCAGCCCTCCTACGAGCAGTACTTC. Amino acids: CASSQDPDRAQPSYEQYF. V gene TRBV3-1 (or the pseudogene TRBV3-2) combines with J gene TRBJ2-7, with TRBD1 matching over 7 bases. Germline loops: CDR1 LGHDT, CDR2 YNNKEL (reference sequence). The ends lost 0 bases at V and 0 bases at J; junction bases unmatched: 11. This CDR3 spans 18 amino acids.

The chain combines TRBV28 with TRBJ2-7, with a possible D match to TRBD2 (8 bases). The CDR3 has 17 amino acids. Germline CDR1 MDHEN, CDR2 SYDVKM. Trimming removed 5 bases from V and 5 bases from J, with 25 bases in between. CDR3 region: CASSTSGGPGLVHEQYF. The DNA for the CDR3 is TGTGCCAGCAGTACATCAGGGGGTCCGGGACTAGTGCACGAGCAGTACTTC.

This clone has only a few counts. The chain carries TRBV6-6 and TRBJ1-3, with a weak D call TRBD1 (5 bases). The V end lost 8 bases, the J end lost 0 bases, and 14 bases lay between the germline ends. The CDR3 extends over 15 amino acids. Germline V CDR1 and CDR2: MNHNY, SVGAGI (reference sequence). CDR3 nucleotide sequence: TGTGCCAGCGTTGAAAAGGACATCTCTGGAAACACCATATATTTT. Translation gives CASVEKDISGNTIYF.

V usage is TRBV2 and J usage is TRBJ2-7; TRBD1 matches 11 bases. CDR1 SNHLY and CDR2 FYNNEI come from the germline V gene. The CDR3 sequence is 12 residues long. V was pared by 11 bases and J by 2 bases, with 2 bases of the junction left unmatched. The CDR3, as DNA: TGTGCCGGACAGGGGGCCCCCTACGAGCAGTACTTC. This gives the protein CAGQGAPYEQYF.

The rearrangement joins TRBV4-1 to TRBJ2-4; 8 nucleotides match TRBD2. CDR3 length: 18 residues. The ends lost 0 bases at V and 1 base at J; junction bases unmatched: 8. From germline, CDR1 is MGHRA and CDR2 YSYEKL. CDR3 coding DNA: TGCGCCAGCAGCCAAGATGGCGGGGGGCCTAAGGCCAAAAACATTCAGTACTTC. Translated, it gives CASSQDGGGPKAKNIQYF.

The chain joins TRBV5-6 to TRBJ2-5, with D perhaps matching TRBD2 (5 bases). CDR3 size: 13 residues. Trimming took 6 bases from V and 7 from J, leaving 16 bases between them. Germline V gene data show CDR1 as SGHDT and CDR2 as YYEEEE. The DNA of the CDR3 is TGTGCCAGCACCTCCGGGCGGGTTGGGACCCAGTACTTC. It codes for CASTSGRVGTQYF.

This chain uses TRBV7-3 with TRBJ2-1; 10 bases align to TRBD1. After removal of 4 bases from V and 4 bases from J, the junction contained 4 bases not matched to a gene. Germline V CDR1 and CDR2: SGHTA, FQGTGA. The CDR3 has 15 amino acids. CDR3 loop: CASSSDRGAYNEQFF. Here the CDR3 DNA reads TGTGCCAGCAGCTCGGACAGGGGGGCTTACAATGAGCAGTTCTTC.

V gene TRBV10-3 combines with J gene TRBJ1-1; D not certain. CDR3 size: 14 residues. Germline V lookup: CDR1 ENHRY, CDR2 SYGVKD. V dropped 0 bases and J dropped 1 base, with 6 bases sitting between them. The CDR3 nucleotides are TGTGCCATCAGTGAGTCGAGCAAGAACACTGAAGCTTTCTTT. It encodes CAISESSKNTEAFF.

The chain joins TRBV6-2 or TRBV6-3 to TRBJ2-5; TRBD2 matches at 14 bases. From germline, CDR1 is MNHEY and CDR2 SVGEGT. CDR3 length: 18 residues. V was clipped by 0 bases and J by 4 bases; unmatched bases: 7. The CDR3 coding sequence is TGTGCCAGCAGTTACTCGAGGACTAGCGGGAGGCCCAGAGAGACCCAGTACTTC. The encoded protein is CASSYSRTSGRPRETQYF.

The rearrangement uses TRBV3-1 (or the pseudogene TRBV3-2) and TRBJ2-7; 7 bases match TRBD2. Germline V gene sequence: CDR1 LGHDT, CDR2 YNNKEL (reference sequence). Trimming took 1 base from V and 0 from J; bases not matched to a gene: 3. The length of the CDR3 is 15 residues. CDR3 amino acids: CASSQAGGGSYEQYF. In nucleotides, the CDR3 is TGTGCCAGCAGCCAAGCGGGCGGGGGCTCCTACGAGCAGTACTTC.

The chain links TRBV4-3 to TRBJ1-4; the D is unclear. V was shortened by 1 base and J by 5 bases, with 20 bases between the two germline ends. This CDR3 contains 18 residues. The germline V gene encodes CDR1 LGHNA and CDR2 YSLEER. The CDR3 spells CASSQGDMRGMRNEKLFF. The CDR3, as DNA: TGCGCCAGCAGCCAAGGTGATATGCGCGGGATGAGAAATGAAAAACTGTTTTTT.

The V call is TRBV7-9, the J call TRBJ1-6; D not resolved. V was shortened by 1 base and J by 5 bases, with 6 bases between the two germline ends. This CDR3 is built from 14 residues. CDR1 and CDR2 (germline): SEHNR, FQNEAQ (reference sequence). DNA of the CDR3: TGTGCCAGCAGCTTAGGACAAAATAATTCACCCCTCCACTTT. Its protein is CASSLGQNNSPLHF.

V gene TRBV9 combines with J gene TRBJ2-1; perhaps TRBD1 as D (6 bases). The CDR3 loop spans 13 amino acids. V was clipped by 4 bases and J by 6 bases, with 11 bases between them. CDR1 is SGDLS, CDR2 YYNGEE, per germline. CDR3 residues: CASSPRGLNEQFF. CDR3 DNA: TGTGCCAGCAGCCCCAGGGGTCTCAATGAGCAGTTCTTC.

This clone was observed once. The sample has other DNA sequences that encode this CDR3 too. The chain combines TRBV27 with TRBJ2-6; D is unclear. Trimming left V 5 bases short and J 0 bases short, with 8 bases between. Per germline, CDR1 MNHEY and CDR2 SMNVEV (reference sequence). This CDR3 comprises 15 residues. Here the CDR3 DNA reads TGTGCCAGCAGTAGCAGAGGCTCTGGGGCCAACGTCCTGACTTTC. Residues: CASSSRGSGANVLTF.

V is TRBV7-9 and J is TRBJ2-1; 7 positions agree with TRBD2. Germline V gives CDR1 SEHNR, CDR2 FQNEAQ (reference sequence). This CDR3 region has 15 residues. The V gene end was trimmed by 4 bases and the J gene end by 8 bases; junction bases not matched to a gene: 11. The CDR3 DNA follows: TGTGCCAGCAGCTCCTTGCGGGAGATATTCTATGAGCAGTTCTTC. Its translation: CASSSLREIFYEQFF.

V and J are TRBV7-2 and TRBJ1-5; a weak D match, TRBD1 (6 bases). The germline V and J ends were trimmed by 0 bases and 2 bases, with 14 bases remaining between them. This CDR3 has 17 amino acids. Germline V gene lookup returns CDR1 SGHTA and CDR2 FQGNSA. CDR3 sequence reads: CASSLAGQGRGNQPQHF. The CDR3 DNA reads TGTGCCAGCAGCTTAGCGGGGCAGGGGAGGGGCAATCAGCCCCAGCATTTT.

The V and J genes are TRBV19 and TRBJ2-2, with D perhaps TRBD1 (5 bases). The V end was cut by 3 bases, the J end by 2 bases, with 10 bases between. The CDR3 consists of 15 residues. Germline V gene sequence: CDR1 LNHDA, CDR2 SQIVND (reference sequence). CDR3 sequence reads: CASSIGQGNTGELFF. As DNA, the CDR3 is TGTGCCAGTAGTATTGGTCAGGGAAACACCGGGGAGCTGTTTTTT.